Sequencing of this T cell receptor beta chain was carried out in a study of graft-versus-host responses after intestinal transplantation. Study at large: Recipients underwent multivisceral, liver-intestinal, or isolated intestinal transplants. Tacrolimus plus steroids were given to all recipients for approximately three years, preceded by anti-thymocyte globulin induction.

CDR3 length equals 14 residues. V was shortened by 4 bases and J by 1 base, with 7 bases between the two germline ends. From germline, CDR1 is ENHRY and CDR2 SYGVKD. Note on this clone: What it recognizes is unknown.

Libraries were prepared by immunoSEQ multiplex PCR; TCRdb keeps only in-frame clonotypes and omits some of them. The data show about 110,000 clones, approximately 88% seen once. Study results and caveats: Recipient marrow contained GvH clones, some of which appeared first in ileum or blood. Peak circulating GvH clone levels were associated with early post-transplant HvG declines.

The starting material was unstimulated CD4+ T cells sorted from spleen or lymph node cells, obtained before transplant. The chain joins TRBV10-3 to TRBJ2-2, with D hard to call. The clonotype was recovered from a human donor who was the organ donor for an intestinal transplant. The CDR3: CAISVGWNTGELFF. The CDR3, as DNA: TGTGCCATCAGTGTAGGATGGAACACCGGGGAGCTGTTTTTT.